Below, 28 T cell receptor beta chains from the same sample are listed, as sequenced in a study of blood T cell repertoires in COVID-19. The protocol was immunoSEQ multiplex PCR, while the TCRdb copy is restricted to in-frame clones and leaves out a portion. The sample has 250,000 to 350,000 clones; 90% are singletons. Sequenced material: peripheral blood. All receptors come from a woman in her thirties with COVID-19, enrolled during active disease.

The rearrangement joins TRBV18 to TRBJ2-7; 11 nucleotides match TRBD1. CDR3 length equals 14 residues. The junction had 5 bases not matched to a gene; V was cut back by 3 bases and J by 7 bases. Germline V lookup: CDR1 KGHSH, CDR2 LQKENI. The CDR3: CASSPDRGLGEQYF. CDR3 sequence (DNA): TGTGCCAGCTCACCGGACAGGGGGCTCGGAGAGCAGTACTTC. The full variable domain, with the rest looked up from reference TRBV18 and TRBJ2-7, is NAGVMQNPRHLVRRRGQEARLRCSPMKGHSHVYWYRQLPEEGLKFMVYLQKENIIDESGMPKERFSAEFPKEGPSILRIQQVVRGDSAAYFCASSPDRGLGEQYFGPGTRLTVT.

The chain is built from TRBV5-5 and TRBJ2-7; D not resolved. The V end was cut by 5 bases, the J end by 3 bases, with 9 bases between. This CDR3 is 12 amino acids long. Germline-derived CDR1 and CDR2 are SGHKS and YYEKEE (reference sequence). The CDR3 is CASRDDIYEQYF. CDR3 coding DNA: TGTGCCAGCAGAGACGACATCTACGAGCAGTACTTC.

The J gene is TRBJ2-1, the V gene TRBV2, with 8 bases identical to TRBD1. The V and J ends lost 6 bases and 10 bases, in that order; junction bases with no gene match: 5. Germline CDR1 is SNHLY and CDR2 is FYNNEI. The CDR3 sequence is 12 residues long. The CDR3 DNA sequence: TGTGCCAGCAGGACAGGGGTGGGGGAGCAGTTCTTC. This sequence encodes CASRTGVGEQFF.

The V and J genes are TRBV10-1 and TRBJ1-2; perhaps TRBD1 as D (5 bases). The germline CDR1 and CDR2 sequences are WNHNN and SYGVQD (reference sequence). V lost 3 bases and J lost 3, with 14 bases in between. The CDR3 has 15 amino acids. In DNA form, the CDR3 reads TGCGCCAGCAGTGAATCCCGTCTAGGGGACTATGGCTACACCTTC. Its translation is CASSESRLGDYGYTF.

This CDR3 reads CATSSGREGPADTQYF. Here the CDR3 DNA reads TGTGCCACCAGCAGCGGGCGGGAGGGCCCCGCAGATACGCAGTATTTT. The rearrangement links TRBV15 to TRBJ2-3, with 9 positions matching TRBD2. CDR1 and CDR2 from the germline V gene are LNHNV and YYDKDF (reference sequence). V trimming: 3 bases; J trimming: 4 bases; junction bases outside the gene matches: 8. The CDR3 covers 16 residues.

Details on this clone: Other DNA sequences in this sample translate to the same CDR3. This sequence joins TRBV5-4 and TRBJ2-5, with 7 bases lining up with TRBD1. CDR1 SGHNT and CDR2 YYREEE come from the germline V gene (reference sequence). The ends lost 0 bases at V and 3 bases at J; junction bases unmatched: 5. The CDR3 sequence is 15 residues long. DNA for the CDR3: TGTGCCAGCAGCTTGGACAGGGGCAGGAAAGAGACCCAGTACTTC. Translating gives CASSLDRGRKETQYF.

This clone was found once. CDR3: CASSADSRGNTEAFF. The CDR3 DNA reads TGTGCCAGCAGCGCCGACTCACGGGGGAACACTGAAGCTTTCTTT. The chain is built from TRBV7-2 and TRBJ1-1, with D unclear. The CDR3 is 15 amino acids. V was cut by 5 bases and J by 1 base, with 14 bases left in between. The V gene's germline CDR1 is SGHTA and CDR2 FQGNSA. Together with reference TRBV7-2 and TRBJ1-1, the CDR3 gives the full variable domain: GAGVSQSPSNKVTEKGKDVELRCDPISGHTALYWYRQSLGQGLEFLIYFQGNSAPDKSGLPSDRFSAERTGGSVSTLTIQRTQQEDSAVYLCASSADSRGNTEAFFGQGTRLTVV.

V gene TRBV25-1 combines with J gene TRBJ1-3; 9 nucleotides match TRBD1. Germline CDR1 reads MGHDK; CDR2 reads SYGVNS. The CDR3 has 17 amino acids. Losses at the gene ends were 3 bases for V and 1 base for J; bases not matched to a gene: 7. CDR3 protein: CASSDHRGRTSGNTIYF. CDR3 bases: TGTGCCAGCAGTGACCACAGGGGGCGCACGTCTGGAAACACCATATATTTT.

The chain recombines TRBV6-5 with TRBJ2-1; TRBD1 matches at 7 bases. CDR3 length: 16 amino acids. V shed 2 bases, J shed 6 bases, and the junction held 10 bases outside the gene matches. From germline, CDR1 is MNHEY and CDR2 SVGAGI. CDR3 DNA: TGTGCCAGCAGTTACCAAAGGGGGCCGATTGGCAATGAGCAGTTCTTC. This codes for CASSYQRGPIGNEQFF.

This sequence joins TRBV2 and TRBJ2-5, with D perhaps TRBD2 (6 bases). The V gene's germline CDR1 is SNHLY and CDR2 FYNNEI. Trimming took off 7 bases at V and 4 bases at J, with 22 bases between the two ends. The CDR3 length is 16 residues. In DNA form, the CDR3 reads TGTGCCAGCAAGGCGCGGGGCCCGGGAGTGCGAGAGACCCAGTACTTC. Protein product: CASKARGPGVRETQYF.

The chain couples TRBV18 to TRBJ2-5; the D gene is possibly TRBD2 (6 bases). V lost 0 bases to trimming and J lost 7 bases, with 18 bases between them. Germline assignment: CDR1 KGHSH and CDR2 LQKENI. The CDR3 covers 16 residues. The CDR3 reads CASSPPTGSQTGTQYF. DNA of the CDR3: TGTGCCAGCTCACCACCGACCGGGAGTCAAACAGGGACCCAGTACTTC. The full variable domain, in which reference TRBV18 and TRBJ2-5 provide the parts outside the CDR3, is NAGVMQNPRHLVRRRGQEARLRCSPMKGHSHVYWYRQLPEEGLKFMVYLQKENIIDESGMPKERFSAEFPKEGPSILRIQQVVRGDSAAYFCASSPPTGSQTGTQYFGPGTRLLVL.

The chain carries TRBV7-3 and TRBJ1-3; possible D gene TRBD1, 6 bases. The CDR3 runs to 13 residues. The ends were cut back, 5 bases at V and 4 bases at J, with 9 bases in the middle. Germline V lookup: CDR1 SGHTA, CDR2 FQGTGA. CDR3 DNA sequence: TGTGCCAGCAGCATAGGGACAGGAAACACCATATATTTT. Its protein is CASSIGTGNTIYF.

This chain uses TRBV30 with TRBJ1-5; D unclear. The CDR3 has 10 residues. Trimming stripped 3 bases from V and 7 bases from J, with 4 bases between. Germline V gene data show CDR1 as GTSNPN and CDR2 as SVGIG (reference sequence). CDR3: CAWRRQPQHF. The DNA of the CDR3 is TGTGCCTGGAGACGGCAGCCCCAGCATTTT. Full variable domain (missing parts from reference TRBV30 and TRBJ1-5): SQTIHQWPATLVQPVGSPLSLECTVEGTSNPNLYWYRQAAGRGLQLLFYSVGIGQISSEVPQNLSASRPQDRQFILSSKKLLLSDSGFYLCAWRRQPQHFGDGTRLSIL.

The chain joins TRBV19 to TRBJ1-3, with D hard to call. The V end lost 4 bases, the J end lost 1 base, and 8 bases lay between the germline ends. The CDR3 covers 14 residues. The germline CDR1 and CDR2 sequences are LNHDA and SQIVND (reference sequence). The CDR3 nucleotides are TGTGCCAGTAGTAGGTGGGAGTCTGGAAACACCATATATTTT. It specifies CASSRWESGNTIYF. Variable domain in full (rest from reference TRBV19 and TRBJ1-3): DGGITQSPKYLFRKEGQNVTLSCEQNLNHDAMYWYRQDPGQGLRLIYYSQIVNDFQKGDIAEGYSVSREKKESFPLTVTSAQKNPTAFYLCASSRWESGNTIYFGEGSWLTVV.

The rearrangement joins TRBV30 to TRBJ2-2; TRBD2 matches at 13 bases. Germline V gene sequence: CDR1 GTSNPN, CDR2 SVGIG (reference sequence). V trimming: 2 bases; J trimming: 3 bases; junction bases outside the gene matches: 3. The CDR3 is made up of 16 amino acids. The DNA for the CDR3 is TGTGCCTGGAGTCTCGGACTAGCGGGAGACACCGGGGAGCTGTTTTTT. Translation: CAWSLGLAGDTGELFF.

This clone was recorded once. The genes are TRBV7-9 and TRBJ1-5, with D possibly TRBD1 on 5 matching bases. Germline V lookup: CDR1 SEHNR, CDR2 FQNEAQ (reference sequence). This CDR3 is 13 amino acids long. V was cut by 0 bases and J by 6 bases, with 6 bases left in between. The CDR3 bases are TGTGCCAGCAGCTTAGCCGGGGGTCAGCCCCAGCATTTT. It translates to CASSLAGGQPQHF.

The chain recombines TRBV4-1 with TRBJ2-1, with 8 positions matching TRBD1. The V and J ends lost 4 bases and 0 bases, in that order; junction bases with no gene match: 5. This CDR3 contains 16 residues. Germline lookup yields CDR1 MGHRA and CDR2 YSYEKL. CDR3 in amino acids: CASSLLGQVSYNEQFF. CDR3 bases: TGCGCCAGCAGCCTTTTGGGACAGGTCTCCTACAATGAGCAGTTCTTC.

This clone was seen only once. This chain connects TRBV28 to TRBJ1-5; 10 positions agree with TRBD1. Germline values: CDR1 MDHEN, CDR2 SYDVKM. This CDR3 spans 17 amino acids. V dropped 7 bases and J dropped 1; count of bases not matched to a gene: 10. The CDR3 reads CASTRQGARNSNQPQHF. The CDR3 DNA sequence: TGTGCCAGCACCCGACAGGGGGCGAGGAACAGCAATCAGCCCCAGCATTTT.

This chain connects TRBV28 to TRBJ2-7; 8 bases fit TRBD2. CDR1 and CDR2 (germline): MDHEN, SYDVKM. This CDR3 has 16 amino acids. Trimming at V came to 6 bases and at J to 0 bases, leaving 10 bases not matched to a gene. The CDR3 reads CASSTVGSGGSYEQYF. The DNA for the CDR3 is TGTGCCAGCAGCACAGTTGGGAGCGGGGGCTCCTACGAGCAGTACTTC.

The rearrangement uses TRBV5-1 and TRBJ2-7; 8 nucleotides match TRBD1. CDR1 is SGHRS, CDR2 YFSETQ, per germline. This CDR3 contains 18 residues. V lost 0 bases, J lost 0 bases, and 11 bases stayed unmatched. In DNA, the CDR3 is TGCGCCAGCAGCTTGGGCAGGGCGGCAGGGGGCTACTCCTACGAGCAGTACTTC. It specifies CASSLGRAAGGYSYEQYF.

V gene TRBV5-4 combines with J gene TRBJ2-7, with 9 bases fitting TRBD2. CDR1 is SGHNT and CDR2 is YYREEE in the germline V gene (reference sequence). This CDR3 has 14 residues. The junction had 5 bases not matched to a gene; V was cut back by 7 bases and J by 0 bases. The CDR3 DNA follows: TGTGCCAGCGGGATAGCGGGGGTCTCCTACGAGCAGTACTTC. Translation: CASGIAGVSYEQYF.

The J gene is TRBJ1-1, the V gene TRBV27, with 7 bases aligning to TRBD1. Trimming removed 5 bases from V and 5 bases from J; junction bases left unmatched: 5. Germline loops: CDR1 MNHEY, CDR2 SMNVEV (reference sequence). The CDR3 contains 13 residues. The DNA for the CDR3 is TGTGCCAGCAGTCTCACAGGGGTGACTGAAGCTTTCTTT. Translation: CASSLTGVTEAFF.

The rearrangement uses TRBV10-3 and TRBJ1-2, with 9 nucleotides matching TRBD1. Germline CDR1 reads ENHRY; CDR2 reads SYGVKD. V gave up 6 bases and J gave up 6 bases; unmatched junction bases: 5. This CDR3 has 13 residues. CDR3 nucleotide sequence: TGTGCCATCAGGGGACAGGGAGAAGATGGCTACACCTTC. Protein product: CAIRGQGEDGYTF.

This CDR3 reads CASSSKPTGTNTEAFF. CDR3 DNA sequence: TGCGCCAGCAGCTCTAAGCCGACAGGGACGAACACTGAAGCTTTCTTT. J is TRBJ1-1 and V is TRBV5-1; TRBD1 aligns across 7 bases. Looked up from germline, CDR1 is SGHRS and CDR2 is YFSETQ. CDR3 length: 16 residues. The junction had 9 bases not matched to a gene; V was cut back by 3 bases and J by 1 base.

V is TRBV4-1 and J is TRBJ2-1, with a weak D call TRBD2 (5 bases). Germline CDR1 and CDR2: MGHRA and YSYEKL. CDR3 length: 14 amino acids. V was clipped by 4 bases and J by 10 bases, with 17 bases between them. The CDR3 DNA follows: TGCGCCAGCAGCCCCTACATCCATAGGAGGGAGCAGTTCTTC. This gives the protein CASSPYIHRREQFF.

The rearrangement uses TRBV27 and TRBJ2-3; 7 bases line up with TRBD1. This CDR3 comprises 14 residues. CDR1 and CDR2 (germline): MNHEY, SMNVEV (reference sequence). V was pared by 8 bases and J by 5 bases, with 10 bases of the junction left unmatched. CDR3 region: CASGLGQAKDTQYF. The CDR3 DNA reads TGTGCCAGCGGGTTAGGACAGGCAAAAGATACGCAGTATTTT.

This chain uses TRBV21-1 with TRBJ2-3; TRBD2 is the table's D call, not checked against the DNA. TRBV21-1 is noted as a pseudogene. The CDR3 loop spans 15 amino acids. The CDR3 here is CASSPRGGSTDTQYF. The CDR3 region has the DNA TGTGCCAGCAGCCCACGGGGGGGGAGCACAGATACGCAGTATTTT.

The rearrangement links TRBV9 to TRBJ1-3, with 7 bases fitting TRBD1. J was trimmed by 0 bases and V by 2 bases; bases with no gene match: 5. There are 16 residues in the CDR3. Germline V lookup: CDR1 SGDLS, CDR2 YYNGEE. The CDR3 loop reads CASSVTGQRSGNTIYF. CDR3 bases: TGTGCCAGCAGCGTCACGGGACAGCGCTCTGGAAACACCATATATTTT.